What follows are 2 T cell receptor beta chains derived from one specimen sequenced in a study of PD-1 blockade in classical Hodgkin lymphoma. Sequencing was performed with immunoSEQ multiplex PCR; in TCRdb, only in-frame clones are kept and a portion is missing. The data contain just under 100,000 clones, 75% to 90% of them singletons. All patients experienced relapse after autologous stem cell transplantation, and brentuximab vedotin exposure was variable. This specimen was peripheral blood mononuclear cells (PBMCs), taken at baseline. The receptors stem from a human donor with classical Hodgkin lymphoma.

The rearrangement links TRBV6-6 to TRBJ1-5, with no clear D. Looked up from germline, CDR1 is MNHNY and CDR2 is SVGAGI (reference sequence). V was pared by 4 bases and J by 6 bases, with 7 bases between. This CDR3 has 12 amino acids. CDR3 sequence reads: CASSWPPQPQHF. The CDR3 region has the DNA TGTGCCAGCAGTTGGCCCCCTCAGCCCCAGCATTTT.

This chain links TRBV29-1 with TRBJ2-5; 7 bases map to TRBD2. J gave up 1 base and V 4 bases, and 6 bases lay outside the gene matches. Germline V gives CDR1 SQVTM, CDR2 ANQGSEA. This CDR3 has 14 residues. The CDR3 here is CSVGSGTPQETQYF. The CDR3 DNA follows: TGCAGCGTTGGGAGCGGGACCCCCCAAGAGACCCAGTACTTC.